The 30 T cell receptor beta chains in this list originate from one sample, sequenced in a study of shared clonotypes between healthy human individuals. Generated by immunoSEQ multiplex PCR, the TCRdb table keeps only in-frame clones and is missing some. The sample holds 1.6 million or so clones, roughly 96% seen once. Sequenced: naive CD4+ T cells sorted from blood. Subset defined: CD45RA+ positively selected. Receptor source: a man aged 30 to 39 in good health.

The CDR3 DNA follows: TGCGCCAGCAGCCAAGCCAGGACAGTGAACGAGCAGTACTTC. Amino acids: CASSQARTVNEQYF. The V gene is TRBV4-3, the J gene TRBJ2-7; D possibly corresponds to TRBD1 (6 bases). This CDR3 is built from 14 residues. Per the germline V gene, CDR1 is LGHNA and CDR2 is YSLEER. The V and J ends lost 1 base and 5 bases respectively, with 12 bases between them.

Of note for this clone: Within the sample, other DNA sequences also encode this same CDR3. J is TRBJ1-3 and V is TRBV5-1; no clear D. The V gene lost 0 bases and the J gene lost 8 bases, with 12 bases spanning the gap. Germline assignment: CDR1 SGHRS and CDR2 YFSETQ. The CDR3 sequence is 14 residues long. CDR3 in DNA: TGCGCCAGCAGCTTGGGGGGAGTCGGCGACACCATATATTTT. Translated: CASSLGGVGDTIYF.

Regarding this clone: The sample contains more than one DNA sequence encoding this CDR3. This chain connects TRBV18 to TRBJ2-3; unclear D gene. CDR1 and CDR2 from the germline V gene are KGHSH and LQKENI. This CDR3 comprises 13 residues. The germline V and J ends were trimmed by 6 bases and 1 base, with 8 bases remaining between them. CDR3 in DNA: TGTGCCAGCTCCCCTCGAGGCACAGATACGCAGTATTTT. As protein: CASSPRGTDTQYF. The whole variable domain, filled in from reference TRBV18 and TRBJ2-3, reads NAGVMQNPRHLVRRRGQEARLRCSPMKGHSHVYWYRQLPEEGLKFMVYLQKENIIDESGMPKERFSAEFPKEGPSILRIQQVVRGDSAAYFCASSPRGTDTQYFGPGTRLTVL.

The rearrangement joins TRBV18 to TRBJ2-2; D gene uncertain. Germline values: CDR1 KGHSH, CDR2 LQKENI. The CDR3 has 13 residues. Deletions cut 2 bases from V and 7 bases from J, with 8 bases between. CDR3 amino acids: CASSPWSNGELFF. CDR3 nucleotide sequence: TGTGCCAGCTCACCATGGAGTAACGGGGAGCTGTTTTTT.

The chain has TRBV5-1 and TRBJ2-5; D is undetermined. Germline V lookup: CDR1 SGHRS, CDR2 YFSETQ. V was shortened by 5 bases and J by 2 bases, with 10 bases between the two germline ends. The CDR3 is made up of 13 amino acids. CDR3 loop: CASRVGYQETQYF. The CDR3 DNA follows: TGCGCCAGCAGAGTCGGCTATCAAGAGACCCAGTACTTC.

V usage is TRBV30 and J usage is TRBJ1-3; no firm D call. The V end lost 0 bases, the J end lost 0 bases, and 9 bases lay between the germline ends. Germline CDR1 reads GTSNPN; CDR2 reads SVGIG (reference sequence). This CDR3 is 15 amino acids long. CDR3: CAWSVRKSSGNTIYF. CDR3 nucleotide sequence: TGTGCCTGGAGTGTAAGGAAGAGCTCTGGAAACACCATATATTTT.

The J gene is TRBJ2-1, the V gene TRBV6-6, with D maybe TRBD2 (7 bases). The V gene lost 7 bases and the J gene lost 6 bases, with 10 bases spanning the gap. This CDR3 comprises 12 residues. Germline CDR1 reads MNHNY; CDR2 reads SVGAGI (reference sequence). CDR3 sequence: CASKGGANEQFF. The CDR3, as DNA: TGTGCCAGCAAGGGGGGGGCCAATGAGCAGTTCTTC.

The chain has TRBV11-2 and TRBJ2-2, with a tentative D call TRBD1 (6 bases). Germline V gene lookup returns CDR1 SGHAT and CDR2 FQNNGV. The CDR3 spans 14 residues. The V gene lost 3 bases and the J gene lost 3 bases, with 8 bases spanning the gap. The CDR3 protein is CASSFYRDTGELFF. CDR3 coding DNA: TGTGCCAGCAGCTTCTACAGGGACACCGGGGAGCTGTTTTTT.

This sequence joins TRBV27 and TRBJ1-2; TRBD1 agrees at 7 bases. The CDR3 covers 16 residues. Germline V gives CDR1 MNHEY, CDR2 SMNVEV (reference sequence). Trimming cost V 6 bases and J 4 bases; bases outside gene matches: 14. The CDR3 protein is CASSSEPQTGIYGYTF. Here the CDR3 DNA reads TGTGCCAGCAGCTCGGAACCGCAGACAGGGATCTATGGCTACACCTTC.

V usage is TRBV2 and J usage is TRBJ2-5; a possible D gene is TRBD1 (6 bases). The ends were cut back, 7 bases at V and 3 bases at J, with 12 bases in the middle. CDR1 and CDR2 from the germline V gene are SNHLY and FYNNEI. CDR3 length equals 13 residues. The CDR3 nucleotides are TGTGCCAGCAATGGGGGCTCAAAAGAGACCCAGTACTTC. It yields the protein CASNGGSKETQYF.

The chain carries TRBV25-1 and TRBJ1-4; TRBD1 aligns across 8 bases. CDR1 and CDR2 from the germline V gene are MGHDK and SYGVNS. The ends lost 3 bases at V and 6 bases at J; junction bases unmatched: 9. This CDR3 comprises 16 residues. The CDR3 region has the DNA TGTGCCAGCAGTGAGAAATGGGGACAGGTGGATGAAAAACTGTTTTTT. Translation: CASSEKWGQVDEKLFF.

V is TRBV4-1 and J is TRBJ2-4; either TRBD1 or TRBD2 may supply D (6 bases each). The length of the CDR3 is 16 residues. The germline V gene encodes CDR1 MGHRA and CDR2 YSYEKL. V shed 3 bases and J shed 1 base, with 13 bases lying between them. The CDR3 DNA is TGCGCCAGCAGCCAGGGGGGCCTTTGGGCCAAAAACATTCAGTACTTC. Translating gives CASSQGGLWAKNIQYF.

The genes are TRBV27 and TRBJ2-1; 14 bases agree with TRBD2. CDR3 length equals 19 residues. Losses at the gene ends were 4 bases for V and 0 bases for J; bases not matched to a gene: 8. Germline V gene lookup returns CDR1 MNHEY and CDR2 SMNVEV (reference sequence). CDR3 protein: CASSYRGTSGRLSYNEQFF. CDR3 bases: TGTGCCAGCAGTTACCGAGGGACTAGCGGGAGACTCTCCTACAATGAGCAGTTCTTC.

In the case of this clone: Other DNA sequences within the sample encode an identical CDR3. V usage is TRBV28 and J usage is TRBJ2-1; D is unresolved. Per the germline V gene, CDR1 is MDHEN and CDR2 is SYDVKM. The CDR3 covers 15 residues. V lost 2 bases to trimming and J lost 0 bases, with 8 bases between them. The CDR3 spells CASSLRGSSYNEQFF. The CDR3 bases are TGTGCCAGCAGTTTACGCGGTAGCTCCTACAATGAGCAGTTCTTC.

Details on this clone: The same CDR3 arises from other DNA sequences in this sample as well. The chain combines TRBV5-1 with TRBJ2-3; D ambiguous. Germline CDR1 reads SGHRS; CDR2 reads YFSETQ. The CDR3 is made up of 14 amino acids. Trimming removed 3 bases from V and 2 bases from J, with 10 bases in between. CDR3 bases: TGCGCCAGCAGCTCCGGGCGTATCACAGATACGCAGTATTTT. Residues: CASSSGRITDTQYF.

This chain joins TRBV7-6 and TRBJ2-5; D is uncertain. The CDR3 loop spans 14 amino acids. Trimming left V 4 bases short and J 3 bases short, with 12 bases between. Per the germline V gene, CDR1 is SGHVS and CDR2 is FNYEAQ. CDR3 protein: CASSSEVREETQYF. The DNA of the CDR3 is TGTGCCAGCAGCTCAGAGGTCCGGGAAGAGACCCAGTACTTC.

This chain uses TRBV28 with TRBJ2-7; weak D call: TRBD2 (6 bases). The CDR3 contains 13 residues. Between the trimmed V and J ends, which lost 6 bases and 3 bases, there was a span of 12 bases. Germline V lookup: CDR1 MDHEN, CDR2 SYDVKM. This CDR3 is CASREAGLYEQYF. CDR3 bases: TGTGCCAGCAGAGAAGCGGGCCTCTACGAGCAGTACTTC.

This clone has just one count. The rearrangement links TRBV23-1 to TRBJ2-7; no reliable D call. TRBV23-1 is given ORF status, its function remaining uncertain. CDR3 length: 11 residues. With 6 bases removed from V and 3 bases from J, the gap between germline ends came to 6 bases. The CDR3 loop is CASSPYYEQYF. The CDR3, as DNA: TGCGCCAGCAGCCCCTACTACGAGCAGTACTTC.

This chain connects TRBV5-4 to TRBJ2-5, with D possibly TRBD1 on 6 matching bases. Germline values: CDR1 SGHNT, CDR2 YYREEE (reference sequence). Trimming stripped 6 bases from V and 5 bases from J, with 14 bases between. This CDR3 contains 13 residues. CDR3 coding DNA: TGTGCCAGCAACGATAAGGGGGTGGAGACCCAGTACTTC. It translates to CASNDKGVETQYF.

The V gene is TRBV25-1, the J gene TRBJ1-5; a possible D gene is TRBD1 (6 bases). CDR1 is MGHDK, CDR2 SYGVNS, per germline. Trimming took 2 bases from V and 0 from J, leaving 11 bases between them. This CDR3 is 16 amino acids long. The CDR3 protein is CASSEAGENSNQPQHF. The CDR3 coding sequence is TGTGCCAGCAGTGAAGCAGGGGAGAATAGCAATCAGCCCCAGCATTTT.

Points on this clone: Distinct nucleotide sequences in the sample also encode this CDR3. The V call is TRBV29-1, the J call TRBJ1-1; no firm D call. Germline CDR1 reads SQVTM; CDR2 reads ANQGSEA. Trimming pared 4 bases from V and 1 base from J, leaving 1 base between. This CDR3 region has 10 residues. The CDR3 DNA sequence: TGCAGCGTTGCGAACACTGAAGCTTTCTTT. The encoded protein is CSVANTEAFF.

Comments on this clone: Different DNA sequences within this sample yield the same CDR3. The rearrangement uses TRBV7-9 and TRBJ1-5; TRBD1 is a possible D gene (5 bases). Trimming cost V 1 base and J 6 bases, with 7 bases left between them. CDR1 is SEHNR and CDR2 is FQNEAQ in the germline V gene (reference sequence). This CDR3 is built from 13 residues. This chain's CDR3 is CASSLDGGQPQHF. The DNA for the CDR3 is TGTGCCAGCAGCTTAGACGGGGGTCAGCCCCAGCATTTT.

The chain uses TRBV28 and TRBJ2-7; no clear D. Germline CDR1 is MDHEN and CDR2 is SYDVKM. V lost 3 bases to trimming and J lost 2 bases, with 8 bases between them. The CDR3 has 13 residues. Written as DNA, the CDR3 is TGTGCCAGCAGTTTGGGCTGGGCCTACGAGCAGTACTTC. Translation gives CASSLGWAYEQYF.

The CDR3 nucleotides are TGTGCCAGCAGCTTAGCCAGCGGGAGTATCTACAATGAGCAGTTCTTC. It codes for CASSLASGSIYNEQFF. The chain uses TRBV7-2 and TRBJ2-1, with 8 bases fitting TRBD2. Trimming removed 0 bases from V and 3 bases from J; junction bases left unmatched: 4. CDR3 length: 16 amino acids. Per the germline V gene, CDR1 is SGHTA and CDR2 is FQGNSA. The whole variable domain, remainder taken from reference TRBV7-2 and TRBJ2-1, is GAGVSQSPSNKVTEKGKDVELRCDPISGHTALYWYRQSLGQGLEFLIYFQGNSAPDKSGLPSDRFSAERTGGSVSTLTIQRTQQEDSAVYLCASSLASGSIYNEQFFGPGTRLTVL.

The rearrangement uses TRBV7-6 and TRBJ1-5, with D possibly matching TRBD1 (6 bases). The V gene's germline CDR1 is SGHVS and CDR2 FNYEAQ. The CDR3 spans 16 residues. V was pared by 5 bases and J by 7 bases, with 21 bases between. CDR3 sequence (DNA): TGTGCCAGCAGCCCAGGTCGGTTACAGGGCTACCAGCCCCAGCATTTT. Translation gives CASSPGRLQGYQPQHF.

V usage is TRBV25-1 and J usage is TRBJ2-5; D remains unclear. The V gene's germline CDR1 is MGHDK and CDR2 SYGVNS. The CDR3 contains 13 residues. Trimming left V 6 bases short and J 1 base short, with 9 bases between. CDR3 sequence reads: CASRGQLQETQYF. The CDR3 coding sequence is TGTGCCAGCAGAGGGCAGCTCCAAGAGACCCAGTACTTC.

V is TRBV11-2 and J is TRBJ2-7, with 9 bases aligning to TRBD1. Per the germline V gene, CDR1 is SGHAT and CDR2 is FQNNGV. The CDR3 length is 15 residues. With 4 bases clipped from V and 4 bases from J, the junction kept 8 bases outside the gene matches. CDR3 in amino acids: CASSYTGTGSYEQYF. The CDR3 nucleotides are TGTGCCAGCAGCTATACCGGGACAGGGTCGTACGAGCAGTACTTC.

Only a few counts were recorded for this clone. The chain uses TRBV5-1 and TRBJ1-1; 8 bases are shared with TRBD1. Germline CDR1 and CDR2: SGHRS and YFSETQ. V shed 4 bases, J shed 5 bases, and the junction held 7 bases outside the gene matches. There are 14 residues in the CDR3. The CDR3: CASSDPGGLTEAFF. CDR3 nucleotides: TGCGCCAGCAGCGACCCAGGGGGCCTAACTGAAGCTTTCTTT.

The DNA of the CDR3 is TGTGCCAGTAGTATACCCCCACACACAGATACGCAGTATTTT. Its protein is CASSIPPHTDTQYF. The rearrangement links TRBV19 to TRBJ2-3, with unresolved D. Germline CDR1 reads LNHDA; CDR2 reads SQIVND (reference sequence). V was pared by 2 bases and J by 2 bases, with 8 bases between. This CDR3 has 14 amino acids.

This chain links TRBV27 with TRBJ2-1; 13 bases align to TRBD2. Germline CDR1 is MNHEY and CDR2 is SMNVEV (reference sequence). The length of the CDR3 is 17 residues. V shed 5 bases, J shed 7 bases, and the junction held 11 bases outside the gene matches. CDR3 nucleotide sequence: TGTGCCAGCAGTCTACGAGGACTAGCGGGAGTCATGAATGAGCAGTTCTTC. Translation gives CASSLRGLAGVMNEQFF.